Listed below are T cell receptor beta chains from one sample, sequenced in a study of blood T cell repertoires in COVID-19. The data were produced by immunoSEQ multiplex PCR, yet TCRdb's version contains in-frame clones alone and is incomplete. The data show roughly 49,000 clones, over 65% seen once. The sample was peripheral blood. The receptors here all came from a human donor in a cohort sampled during active COVID-19. Both conserved end residues are part of each CDR3. Each record gives: D gene, CDR3 length, J gene, clone size, V gene, CDR3 protein, CDR3 DNA. The D gene is left open where the match is weak. Some rows mark clone size as missing; the rest say once, few, many or name a class of expanded clone.

d_gene: .
len: 15
j_gene: TRBJ1-5
abundance: .
v_gene: TRBV3-1/TRBV3-2
CDR3aa: CASSHSAGAPQPQHF
CDR3nt: TGTGCCAGCAGCCATTCCGCGGGGGCCCCTCAGCCCCAGCATTTT

d_gene: TRBD2
len: 14
j_gene: TRBJ2-7
abundance: .
v_gene: TRBV11-1
CDR3aa: CASSLLAGGYEQYF
CDR3nt: TGTGCCAGCAGCTTACTAGCGGGGGGATACGAGCAGTACTTC

d_gene: .
len: 16
j_gene: TRBJ2-3
abundance: .
v_gene: TRBV4-3
CDR3aa: CASSPLPDRSTDTQYF
CDR3nt: TGCGCCAGCAGCCCCTTACCTGACAGGAGCACAGATACGCAGTATTTT

d_gene: TRBD2
len: 16
j_gene: TRBJ2-5
abundance: .
v_gene: TRBV4-3
CDR3aa: CASSQGLAGAGETQYF
CDR3nt: TGCGCCAGCAGCCAAGGACTAGCGGGGGCGGGGGAGACCCAGTACTTC

d_gene: TRBD1
len: 13
j_gene: TRBJ1-1
abundance: .
v_gene: TRBV11-2
CDR3aa: CASSLGQAGVAFF
CDR3nt: TGTGCCAGCAGCCTCGGACAGGCAGGAGTAGCTTTCTTT

d_gene: .
len: 12
j_gene: TRBJ1-5
abundance: .
v_gene: TRBV6-5
CDR3aa: CASSSNRRPQHF
CDR3nt: TGTGCCAGCAGCTCCAATCGTAGGCCCCAGCATTTT

d_gene: .
len: 15
j_gene: TRBJ1-6
abundance: .
v_gene: TRBV6-5
CDR3aa: CASSSGQKINSPLHF
CDR3nt: TGTGCCAGCAGTTCAGGACAGAAAATTAATTCACCCCTCCACTTT

d_gene: TRBD1
len: 17
j_gene: TRBJ1-2
abundance: .
v_gene: TRBV19
CDR3aa: CASSTNPGQGRDYGYTF
CDR3nt: TGTGCCAGTAGTACCAACCCCGGACAGGGACGGGACTATGGCTACACCTTC

d_gene: TRBD1
len: 14
j_gene: TRBJ1-2
abundance: .
v_gene: TRBV6-4
CDR3aa: CASSEKAGGYGYTF
CDR3nt: TGTGCCAGCAGTGAAAAGGCAGGGGGCTATGGCTACACCTTC

d_gene: .
len: 13
j_gene: TRBJ1-1
abundance: few
v_gene: TRBV12-3/TRBV12-4
CDR3aa: CASEQGRGTEAFF
CDR3nt: TGTGCCAGCGAACAGGGTAGGGGCACTGAAGCTTTCTTT

d_gene: TRBD1
len: 18
j_gene: TRBJ2-7
abundance: .
v_gene: TRBV7-6
CDR3aa: CASSLALKDRGDTYEQYF
CDR3nt: TGTGCCAGCAGCTTAGCGCTGAAGGACAGGGGCGACACCTACGAGCAGTACTTC

d_gene: TRBD1
len: 17
j_gene: TRBJ1-2
abundance: .
v_gene: TRBV7-2
CDR3aa: CASSLRSGQGPNYGYTF
CDR3nt: TGTGCCAGCAGTTTAAGATCGGGACAGGGCCCAAACTATGGCTACACCTTC

d_gene: TRBD1
len: 13
j_gene: TRBJ1-2
abundance: .
v_gene: TRBV7-3
CDR3aa: CASSASGGNGYTF
CDR3nt: TGTGCCAGCAGCGCCTCAGGGGGCAATGGCTACACCTTC

d_gene: .
len: 19
j_gene: TRBJ1-3
abundance: .
v_gene: TRBV5-8
CDR3aa: CASSLGPHTAAFSGNTIYF
CDR3nt: TGTGCCAGCAGCTTGGGACCACATACAGCCGCCTTCTCTGGAAACACCATATATTTT

d_gene: .
len: 14
j_gene: TRBJ1-5
abundance: .
v_gene: TRBV28
CDR3aa: CASSRPGVNQPQHF
CDR3nt: TGTGCCAGCAGCCGACCAGGGGTCAATCAGCCCCAGCATTTT

d_gene: .
len: 13
j_gene: TRBJ1-1
abundance: .
v_gene: TRBV2
CDR3aa: CASRQEKNTEAFF
CDR3nt: TGTGCCAGCAGGCAGGAAAAGAACACTGAAGCTTTCTTT

d_gene: .
len: 15
j_gene: TRBJ1-5
abundance: .
v_gene: TRBV7-2
CDR3aa: CASSLVGASNQPQHF
CDR3nt: TGTGCCAGCAGCTTAGTCGGAGCGAGCAATCAGCCCCAGCATTTT

d_gene: TRBD2
len: 13
j_gene: TRBJ2-1
abundance: .
v_gene: TRBV2
CDR3aa: CASTRAGNNEQFF
CDR3nt: TGTGCCAGCACTAGAGCGGGGAACAATGAGCAGTTCTTC

d_gene: .
len: 13
j_gene: TRBJ2-7
abundance: .
v_gene: TRBV4-1
CDR3aa: CASSQEGETGEYF
CDR3nt: TGCGCCAGCAGCCAAGAAGGGGAGACGGGGGAGTACTTC

d_gene: .
len: 16
j_gene: TRBJ2-6
abundance: once
v_gene: TRBV18
CDR3aa: CASSPRENAGANVLTF
CDR3nt: TGTGCCAGCTCACCTCGCGAGAACGCTGGGGCCAACGTCCTGACTTTC

d_gene: TRBD1
len: 15
j_gene: TRBJ1-6
abundance: .
v_gene: TRBV11-2
CDR3aa: CASSLGDSTKPPLHF
CDR3nt: TGTGCCAGCAGCTTGGGGGACAGTACTAAGCCACCCCTCCACTTT

d_gene: .
len: 15
j_gene: TRBJ2-7
abundance: .
v_gene: TRBV5-1
CDR3aa: CASSLALGALYEQYF
CDR3nt: TGCGCCAGCAGCTTGGCTCTGGGGGCGCTTTACGAGCAGTACTTC